The 21 T cell receptor beta chains listed next were all sequenced from one sample in a study of cytomegalovirus exposure and HLA in healthy donors (dated by TCRdb to 2016 to 2017). Preparation of the library involved the immunoSEQ multiplex PCR assay. For the multiplex PCR, a mixture combining 60 forward primers for TCR Vbeta segments and 13 reverse primers for TCR Jbeta segments was used. Drawn from immuneACCESS, this table holds only the in-frame rearrangements with V and J called that TCRdb kept. Clones are partly lost; checked studies trace under half to an unresolved V gene and leave the rest unexplained. The sample table lists approximately 140,000 clones, over 65% of them with a count of one. In total, the top ten clones hold 2.5% to 3.5% of the sample. The sequenced sample consisted of PBMCs. The receptors derive from a man aged 35 to 55 in good health and CMV-seropositive.

The chain employs TRBV5-1 and TRBJ2-2, with 13 bases aligning to TRBD2. CDR3 length: 15 residues. Germline values: CDR1 SGHRS, CDR2 YFSETQ. V dropped 1 base and J dropped 6; count of bases not matched to a gene: 0. This chain's CDR3 is CASSLTSGRAGELFF. Here the CDR3 DNA reads TGCGCCAGCAGCTTGACTAGCGGGAGGGCCGGGGAGCTGTTTTTT.

The genes are TRBV6-5 and TRBJ2-7, with 7 positions matching TRBD1. Germline V gene lookup returns CDR1 MNHEY and CDR2 SVGAGI. With V trimmed by 0 bases and J by 3 bases, 2 bases remained unmatched. The CDR3 consists of 14 residues. DNA for the CDR3: TGTGCCAGCAGTTACTCAAGACAGGGCTACGAGCAGTACTTC. This sequence encodes CASSYSRQGYEQYF.

The chain combines TRBV30 with TRBJ1-1, with D hard to call. The CDR3 runs to 12 residues. The germline gives CDR1 GTSNPN, CDR2 SVGIG (reference sequence). V lost 3 bases and J lost 4, with 9 bases in between. CDR3 coding DNA: TGTGCCTGGAGCGGGATGTTCACTGAAGCTTTCTTT. Its protein product is CAWSGMFTEAFF.

The rearrangement links TRBV28 to TRBJ2-3; 8 bases match TRBD1. Germline lookup yields CDR1 MDHEN and CDR2 SYDVKM. This CDR3 has 14 amino acids. V lost 6 bases, J lost 3 bases, and 5 bases stayed unmatched. The CDR3 DNA is TGTGCCAGCAGCGGACAGGGATTGACAGATACGCAGTATTTT. It encodes CASSGQGLTDTQYF.

This clone is a singleton in its sample. The rearrangement joins TRBV29-1 to TRBJ2-5, with D perhaps matching TRBD1 (6 bases). Germline V CDR1 and CDR2: SQVTM, ANQGSEA. The CDR3 is made up of 14 amino acids. Trimming took 1 base from V and 1 from J, leaving 10 bases between them. Written as DNA, the CDR3 is TGCAGCGTTGAAGGATTGGACAGCCAAGAGACCCAGTACTTC. Encoded protein: CSVEGLDSQETQYF.

This clone was picked up one time. The chain carries TRBV18 and TRBJ1-3, with 7 bases matching TRBD1. J gave up 4 bases and V 5 bases, and 11 bases lay outside the gene matches. Germline CDR1 and CDR2: KGHSH and LQKENI. There are 16 residues in the CDR3. The CDR3 protein is CASSGQESGWGNTIYF. CDR3 coding DNA: TGTGCCAGCTCAGGACAGGAAAGCGGATGGGGAAACACCATATATTTT.

This clone is a singleton in its sample. The chain recombines TRBV4-2 with TRBJ2-7; 10 bases map to TRBD1. Losses at the gene ends were 2 bases for V and 3 bases for J; bases not matched to a gene: 7. The CDR3 sequence is 16 residues long. Germline loops: CDR1 LGHNA, CDR2 YNFKEQ. CDR3 in amino acids: CASSQTGTGAGYEQYF. The CDR3 nucleotides are TGTGCCAGCAGCCAAACCGGGACAGGGGCAGGCTACGAGCAGTACTTC.

The chain uses TRBV4-1 and TRBJ2-3; 11 positions agree with TRBD2. Germline lookup yields CDR1 MGHRA and CDR2 YSYEKL. This CDR3 is built from 15 residues. J gave up 4 bases and V 2 bases, and 2 bases lay outside the gene matches. The CDR3 region has the DNA TGCGCCAGCAGCCAAACTAGCGGGAGCGCAGATACGCAGTATTTT. Its protein is CASSQTSGSADTQYF.

V gene TRBV6-5 combines with J gene TRBJ1-5; the D gene is possibly TRBD1 (5 bases). Looked up from germline, CDR1 is MNHEY and CDR2 is SVGAGI. V was shortened by 7 bases and J by 6 bases, with 16 bases between the two germline ends. The CDR3 is 14 amino acids. This CDR3 is CASTSGRDGQPQHF. The CDR3 DNA reads as TGTGCCAGCACCTCGGGCAGGGATGGTCAGCCCCAGCATTTT.

This sequence joins TRBV19 and TRBJ1-5, with 8 positions matching TRBD1. This CDR3 has 16 residues. From germline, CDR1 is LNHDA and CDR2 SQIVND (reference sequence). J gave up 3 bases and V 3 bases, and 7 bases lay outside the gene matches. This CDR3 reads CASSMAGGRDNQPQHF. CDR3 bases: TGTGCCAGTAGTATGGCAGGGGGCCGCGACAATCAGCCCCAGCATTTT. The entire variable domain, with the rest obtained from reference TRBV19 and TRBJ1-5, is as follows: DGGITQSPKYLFRKEGQNVTLSCEQNLNHDAMYWYRQDPGQGLRLIYYSQIVNDFQKGDIAEGYSVSREKKESFPLTVTSAQKNPTAFYLCASSMAGGRDNQPQHFGDGTRLSIL.

CDR3 protein: CASSPTDRVGGYTF. In nucleotides, the CDR3 is TGTGCCAGCAGTCCGACCGACAGGGTGGGAGGCTACACCTTC. The rearrangement uses TRBV6-1 and TRBJ1-2; 7 bases align to TRBD1. The CDR3 is 14 amino acids. Germline V gene sequence: CDR1 MNHNS, CDR2 SASEGT. The V segment lost 5 bases and the J segment 8 bases; nucleotides outside the gene matches: 11.

The V call is TRBV7-6, the J call TRBJ1-1, with D perhaps matching TRBD1 (5 bases). The CDR3 is made up of 14 amino acids. Germline V gives CDR1 SGHVS, CDR2 FNYEAQ. The V gene lost 8 bases and the J gene lost 5 bases, with 18 bases spanning the gap. For the CDR3, the DNA is TGTGCCAGCCTCCAGGGTCTTCATGGAACTGAAGCTTTCTTT. Protein product: CASLQGLHGTEAFF.

On this clone: It is unclear where the CDR3 begins or ends on the DNA, so no DNA is shown, and the CDR3 is as TCRdb lists it. The chain recombines TRBV21-1 with TRBJ2-6; the D call of TRBD1 is as the table states it, not checked on the DNA. TRBV21-1 is a pseudogene locus. The length of the CDR3 is 19 amino acids, counting both ends. CDR3: CASSKENTGVGSGANVLTF.

V usage is TRBV19 and J usage is TRBJ2-2; the D is unclear. This CDR3 has 15 amino acids. The germline V gene has CDR1 LNHDA and CDR2 SQIVND (reference sequence). V was cut by 2 bases and J by 1 base, with 8 bases left in between. Here the CDR3 DNA reads TGTGCCAGTAGTATATGGGCAGGGAACACCGGGGAGCTGTTTTTT. Protein sequence: CASSIWAGNTGELFF.

The chain has TRBV2 and TRBJ1-5; 7 nucleotides match TRBD1. After removal of 3 bases from V and 2 bases from J, the junction contained 4 bases not matched to a gene. There are 15 residues in the CDR3. Germline CDR1 and CDR2: SNHLY and FYNNEI. The CDR3 nucleotides are TGTGCCAGCAGTGAGGACAGGCTGGGCAATCAGCCCCAGCATTTT. Its translation: CASSEDRLGNQPQHF.

This chain joins TRBV6-6 and TRBJ2-2; 11 bases line up with TRBD1. The CDR3 extends over 16 amino acids. Per germline, CDR1 MNHNY and CDR2 SVGAGI (reference sequence). V was clipped by 6 bases and J by 7 bases; unmatched bases: 10. DNA for the CDR3: TGTGCCAGCAGCCCCGTGGACAGGGGGCGAGTCGGGGAGCTGTTTTTT. Residues: CASSPVDRGRVGELFF.

The CDR3 DNA sequence: TGCGCCAGCAGCCCAATGACAGGCCCATGGGGGTTACTAGCCAAAAACATTCAGTACTTC. Its protein product is CASSPMTGPWGLLAKNIQYF. The chain employs TRBV5-1 and TRBJ2-4, with a possible D match to TRBD1 (6 bases). Trimming took off 4 bases at V and 0 bases at J, with 26 bases between the two ends. In germline, CDR1 is SGHRS, CDR2 YFSETQ. This CDR3 region has 20 residues.

This chain uses TRBV7-3 with TRBJ2-6, with a tentative D call TRBD2 (5 bases). V lost 6 bases and J lost 4, with 22 bases in between. The CDR3 covers 18 residues. From germline, CDR1 is SGHTA and CDR2 FQGTGA. CDR3: CASRSTLDSPVGANVLTF. The CDR3 coding sequence is TGTGCCAGCAGGTCTACCTTGGACTCCCCGGTGGGGGCCAACGTCCTGACTTTC.

The chain is built from TRBV27 and TRBJ2-4, with 12 bases lining up with TRBD1. Per the germline V gene, CDR1 is MNHEY and CDR2 is SMNVEV (reference sequence). The CDR3 covers 16 residues. V shed 4 bases, J shed 6 bases, and the junction held 7 bases outside the gene matches. The CDR3 reads CASSSGTGGFGNIQYF. The CDR3 coding sequence is TGTGCCAGCAGTTCGGGGACAGGGGGCTTTGGAAACATTCAGTACTTC.

The chain is built from TRBV7-6 and TRBJ2-1, with a weak D call TRBD1 (6 bases). Germline V gene data show CDR1 as SGHVS and CDR2 as FNYEAQ. This CDR3 is built from 15 residues. Between the trimmed V and J ends, which lost 4 bases and 1 base, there was a span of 11 bases. The CDR3: CASSSKRGSYNEQFF. The CDR3 region has the DNA TGTGCCAGCAGCTCCAAGAGGGGGTCCTACAATGAGCAGTTCTTC. Filled out from reference TRBV7-6 and TRBJ2-1, the complete variable domain reads GAGVSQSPRYKVTKRGQDVALRCDPISGHVSLYWYRQALGQGPEFLTYFNYEAQQDKSGLPNDRFSAERPEGSISTLTIQRTEQRDSAMYRCASSSKRGSYNEQFFGPGTRLTVL.

In its sample, this clone was seen once. The rearrangement uses TRBV6-6 and TRBJ2-7; 8 bases match TRBD1. V dropped 6 bases and J dropped 4; count of bases not matched to a gene: 8. The CDR3 length is 14 residues. Germline V gene data show CDR1 as MNHNY and CDR2 as SVGAGI (reference sequence). The DNA of the CDR3 is TGTGCCAGCAGGGCGACAGGGGACTTGTACGAGCAGTACTTC. Translated: CASRATGDLYEQYF.